What follows are 20 T cell receptor beta chains derived from one specimen sequenced in a study of cytomegalovirus exposure and HLA in healthy donors. The data were produced by immunoSEQ multiplex PCR, yet TCRdb's version contains in-frame clones alone and is incomplete. The top ten clones hold around 1.3% of a sample with some 110,000 clones, 94% of them seen once. The sequenced sample consisted of PBMCs. The receptor source for this set is a woman under 30 in good health and CMV-seronegative.

The gene calls are TRBV5-4 and TRBJ2-7; D gene ambiguous. The CDR3 has 11 residues. Germline CDR1 is SGHNT and CDR2 is YYREEE (reference sequence). The V gene lost 3 bases and the J gene lost 4 bases, with 5 bases spanning the gap. The CDR3 reads CASSSGYEQYF. The CDR3 nucleotides read TGTGCCAGCAGCTCGGGTTACGAGCAGTACTTC.

The chain employs TRBV5-1 and TRBJ2-3; a weak D match, TRBD2 (6 bases). Germline values: CDR1 SGHRS, CDR2 YFSETQ. This CDR3 region has 15 residues. The V and J ends lost 5 bases and 2 bases respectively, with 15 bases between them. This CDR3 is CASREGDFYTDTQYF. CDR3 nucleotide sequence: TGCGCCAGCAGGGAAGGGGACTTCTACACAGATACGCAGTATTTT.

The genes are TRBV28 and TRBJ2-7, with D perhaps TRBD2 (5 bases). Germline assignment: CDR1 MDHEN and CDR2 SYDVKM. The CDR3 extends over 15 amino acids. The V and J ends lost 7 bases and 2 bases respectively, with 18 bases between them. CDR3 sequence reads: CASTSEGRGTYEQYF. CDR3 DNA sequence: TGTGCCAGCACTTCCGAAGGACGGGGAACCTACGAGCAGTACTTC.

The rearrangement uses TRBV7-3 and TRBJ2-1; 11 bases map to TRBD2. CDR1 and CDR2 (germline): SGHTA, FQGTGA. The V gene end was trimmed by 5 bases and the J gene end by 5 bases; junction bases not matched to a gene: 11. The CDR3 has 17 residues. CDR3 bases: TGTGCCAGCAGCCGACCATACCGACTAGCGGGGAACAATGAGCAGTTCTTC. It translates to CASSRPYRLAGNNEQFF.

The chain links TRBV5-4 to TRBJ1-1; the D is unclear. The CDR3 spans 15 residues. With 4 bases removed from V and 0 bases from J, the gap between germline ends came to 13 bases. Germline V gene data show CDR1 as SGHNT and CDR2 as YYREEE (reference sequence). The CDR3 reads CASSVPRGLNTEAFF. The CDR3 DNA follows: TGTGCCAGCAGCGTACCACGAGGGCTGAACACTGAAGCTTTCTTT. The complete variable domain, with remaining parts taken from reference TRBV5-4 and TRBJ1-1, reads ETGVTQSPTHLIKTRGQQVTLRCSSQSGHNTVSWYQQALGQGPQFIFQYYREEENGRGNFPPRFSGLQFPNYSSELNVNALELDDSALYLCASSVPRGLNTEAFFGQGTRLTVV.

The V gene is TRBV27, the J gene TRBJ2-1; 8 positions agree with TRBD2. Germline CDR1 MNHEY, CDR2 SMNVEV (reference sequence). The CDR3 is 16 amino acids. The V segment lost 6 bases and the J segment 4 bases; nucleotides outside the gene matches: 11. The CDR3: CASRRGAGVPYNEQFF. In DNA form, the CDR3 reads TGTGCCAGCAGAAGAGGAGCGGGGGTCCCTTACAATGAGCAGTTCTTC.

This chain links TRBV6-4 with TRBJ2-2; a weak D match, TRBD1 (5 bases). Trimming removed 4 bases from V and 5 bases from J, with 11 bases in between. Germline V gives CDR1 MRHNA, CDR2 SNTAGT. This CDR3 is 14 amino acids long. As DNA, the CDR3 is TGTGCCAGCAGTGGCGACAGCCTAACCGGGGAGCTGTTTTTT. Its translation is CASSGDSLTGELFF.

The chain is built from TRBV9 and TRBJ2-7; 7 nucleotides line up with TRBD1. The V and J ends lost 3 bases and 3 bases, in that order; junction bases with no gene match: 6. The CDR3 covers 14 residues. In germline, CDR1 is SGDLS, CDR2 YYNGEE. The DNA of the CDR3 is TGTGCCAGCAGCGACCCGGGACAGAGCTACGAGCAGTACTTC. Its protein is CASSDPGQSYEQYF.

V gene TRBV5-1 combines with J gene TRBJ2-1; 7 nucleotides align to TRBD1. Per the germline V gene, CDR1 is SGHRS and CDR2 is YFSETQ. The CDR3 spans 15 residues. The V segment lost 6 bases and the J segment 7 bases; nucleotides outside the gene matches: 13. The CDR3 DNA follows: TGCGCCAGCACCCGACCGGGACAGACACTTAATGAGCAGTTCTTC. Amino acids: CASTRPGQTLNEQFF.

The CDR3 coding sequence is TGTGCCAGCAGTGAAGGACAGGGCGCCGACGAGCAGTACTTC. The encoded protein is CASSEGQGADEQYF. The chain employs TRBV6-1 and TRBJ2-7, with 7 bases identical to TRBD1. With 1 base clipped from V and 5 bases from J, the junction kept 5 bases outside the gene matches. From germline, CDR1 is MNHNS and CDR2 SASEGT. There are 14 residues in the CDR3.

The genes are TRBV19 and TRBJ2-7; 9 nucleotides line up with TRBD1. The V and J ends lost 7 bases and 2 bases, in that order; junction bases with no gene match: 6. CDR3 length: 14 residues. The V gene's germline CDR1 is LNHDA and CDR2 SQIVND (reference sequence). The CDR3 reads CASTPGTGTYEQYF. The CDR3 DNA reads TGTGCCAGTACCCCCGGGACAGGGACCTACGAGCAGTACTTC.

The V gene is TRBV2, the J gene TRBJ2-7, with D perhaps matching TRBD1 (5 bases). V dropped 6 bases and J dropped 0 bases, with 9 bases sitting between them. The CDR3 covers 13 residues. Germline-derived CDR1 and CDR2 are SNHLY and FYNNEI. The CDR3 region has the DNA TGTGCCAGCAGACCGGACATCTCCTACGAGCAGTACTTC. Its protein product is CASRPDISYEQYF.

The rearrangement links TRBV6-1 to TRBJ1-2, with unresolved D. CDR3 length equals 13 residues. Trimming left V 3 bases short and J 4 bases short, with 9 bases between. Germline assignment: CDR1 MNHNS and CDR2 SASEGT. The CDR3 here is CASSDGPAYGYTF. The CDR3 DNA reads as TGTGCCAGCAGTGATGGGCCCGCCTATGGCTACACCTTC.

This rearrangement joins TRBV28 to TRBJ2-7; 9 bases line up with TRBD1. CDR3 length: 17 residues. CDR1 and CDR2 from the germline V gene are MDHEN and SYDVKM. V shed 4 bases and J 3 bases; nucleotides not matched to a gene: 13. The CDR3 DNA reads as TGTGCCAGCAGTTCGGGACAGGGACAACTCAATAACTACGAGCAGTACTTC. Its protein product is CASSSGQGQLNNYEQYF.

The chain carries TRBV7-8 and TRBJ2-5; TRBD1 might be the D (6 bases). From germline, CDR1 is SGHVS and CDR2 FQNEAQ. The CDR3 has 14 amino acids. Deletions cut 5 bases from V and 5 bases from J, with 15 bases between. CDR3 bases: TGTGCCAGCAGCGTACAGGGCCTGGTGGAGACCCAGTACTTC. This translates into CASSVQGLVETQYF.

The V and J genes are TRBV5-4 and TRBJ2-5; 15 bases align to TRBD2. This CDR3 has 18 amino acids. Unmatched junction bases numbered 8, after V lost 0 bases and J lost 5 bases. Germline-derived CDR1 and CDR2 are SGHNT and YYREEE (reference sequence). CDR3 DNA: TGTGCCAGCAGCTTGGTGGGGACTAGCGGGGGGAGATCGGAGACCCAGTACTTC. Amino acids: CASSLVGTSGGRSETQYF.

The J gene is TRBJ2-1, the V gene TRBV29-1; 7 bases map to TRBD1. In germline, CDR1 is SQVTM, CDR2 ANQGSEA. The CDR3 sequence is 14 residues long. V lost 7 bases and J lost 6; bases outside the gene matches: 12. The CDR3 bases are TGCAGCGGCCAACTGACAGGGTCTATCAATGAGCAGTTCTTC. This sequence encodes CSGQLTGSINEQFF.

The rearrangement joins TRBV5-1 to TRBJ1-1; no reliable D call. CDR1 and CDR2 (germline): SGHRS, YFSETQ. CDR3 size: 13 residues. Trimming removed 0 bases at V and 0 bases at J, with 3 bases between. This chain's CDR3 is CASSLDMNTEAFF. CDR3 DNA sequence: TGCGCCAGCAGCTTGGACATGAACACTGAAGCTTTCTTT.

This clone was seen a single time. The V gene is TRBV19, the J gene TRBJ2-1; 13 bases agree with TRBD2. The CDR3 loop spans 19 amino acids. The germline V gene encodes CDR1 LNHDA and CDR2 SQIVND (reference sequence). The V and J ends lost 8 bases and 5 bases, in that order; junction bases with no gene match: 18. The CDR3: CASARDRGGGTSGDNEQFF. The CDR3, as DNA: TGTGCCAGTGCCCGGGATCGAGGGGGGGGGACTAGCGGGGACAATGAGCAGTTCTTC.

The rearrangement joins TRBV4-2 to TRBJ2-2, with 9 positions matching TRBD2. Germline V gives CDR1 LGHNA, CDR2 YNFKEQ. This CDR3 contains 22 residues. Trimming removed 4 bases from V and 0 bases from J; junction bases left unmatched: 21. CDR3 bases: TGTGCCAGCAGCCCCCCGGGGTTGGGTCTAGCGGGGTTCATCGCGAACACCGGGGAGCTGTTTTTT. It specifies CASSPPGLGLAGFIANTGELFF.